These T cell receptor beta chains were read from a single sample in a study of blood T cell repertoires in COVID-19. The data were produced by immunoSEQ multiplex PCR, yet TCRdb's version contains in-frame clones alone and is incomplete. The sample shows about 140,000 clones, under 85% of them seen only once. The sample comprised peripheral blood. The receptors shown here come from a human donor in a cohort sampled during active COVID-19. Each CDR3 is given with its conserved first and last residue. Clone size appears in some rows only: once, few, many, or a class for an expanded clone.

j_gene | v_gene | abundance | CDR3aa
TRBJ2-1 | TRBV10-3 | - | CAISRDEGDEQFF
TRBJ1-2 | TRBV19 | - | CASTQARDIDYGYTF
TRBJ2-1 | TRBV4-2 | - | CASSQVGTSNYNEQFF
TRBJ2-5 | TRBV6-2/TRBV6-3 | few | CASSSGRGLGETQYF
TRBJ1-5 | TRBV5-1 | - | CASSPQPQVQPQHF
TRBJ1-4 | TRBV6-5 | - | CASSPAGDEKLFF
TRBJ1-2 | TRBV6-2/TRBV6-3 | - | CASSWGRGSYTF
TRBJ2-1 | TRBV11-2 | - | CASSLTGLGTQSNNEQFF
TRBJ2-4 | TRBV19 | - | CASSEERKNIQYF
TRBJ2-3 | TRBV4-3 | - | CASSQDFSGGDTQYF
TRBJ2-7 | TRBV10-3 | - | CAITPGTGSGEQYF
TRBJ1-5 | TRBV6-1 | - | CASSGTSGDRPPGAQHF
TRBJ2-2 | TRBV7-2 | - | CASSLRLANTGELFF
TRBJ1-6 | TRBV5-1 | - | CASSLAGDRALSPLHF
TRBJ2-2 | TRBV19 | - | CASGTGGITGELFF
TRBJ2-7 | TRBV11-3 | - | CASSFRQDGSPQYF
TRBJ2-1 | TRBV9 | - | CASSVDGRTNEQFF
TRBJ1-5 | TRBV11-2 | - | CASSEAEYQPQHF
TRBJ1-1 | TRBV6-5 | - | CASSSRGWTEAFF
TRBJ2-5 | TRBV11-3 | - | CASSTGVAETQYF
TRBJ1-5 | TRBV28 | - | CASMGGRWQPQHF
TRBJ2-1 | TRBV7-3 | once | CASSQYTRDEQFF
TRBJ2-1 | TRBV5-6 | - | CASNPRPASGYNEQFF
TRBJ1-1 | TRBV6-5 | few | CASSYTGQGAEAFF
TRBJ1-1 | TRBV7-8 | - | CASSLGDRTPEAFF
TRBJ1-4 | TRBV5-6 | - | CASSFWIGVSSTEKLFF
TRBJ2-7 | TRBV6-2/TRBV6-3 | - | CASSYWDRVEQYF
TRBJ1-1 | TRBV7-3 | - | CASSLMGQGEEAFF
TRBJ1-5 | TRBV10-1 | - | CASTSPPGQKTHQPQHF
TRBJ2-3 | TRBV24-1 | - | CATSDSGLDTQYF
TRBJ2-3 | TRBV7-9 | once | CASSLGTLDTQYF
TRBJ2-7 | TRBV27 | - | CASSLYSMGPGVEQYF
TRBJ2-7 | TRBV18 | - | CASSPPSRSYEQYF
TRBJ2-6 | TRBV4-3 | few | CASAGDSSGANVLTF
TRBJ1-4 | TRBV27 | - | CASSPREGVTEKLFF
TRBJ1-2 | TRBV25-1 | - | CASSEFGQDYGYTF
TRBJ1-2 | TRBV27 | - | CASSPKAGRNYGYTF
TRBJ1-1 | TRBV28 | - | CASSLDRNTEAFF
TRBJ2-7 | TRBV18 | - | CASSPVTVSYEQYF
TRBJ1-2 | TRBV7-2 | once | CASSTATGSVRGYTF
TRBJ2-5 | TRBV10-3 | - | CAISRGFRETQYF
TRBJ1-2 | TRBV28 | - | CASSQTGPNYGYTF